This TCR beta chain was observed in a study of CD8 T cells in Susac syndrome. Random hexamers were used to reverse transcribe an amount of roughly 0.45 to 1 ug RNA. The method of amplification for TCR beta CDR3 was immunoSEQ multiplex PCR, covering 54 Vbeta and 13 Jbeta. TCRdb reprocessed the immunoSEQ multiplex PCR reads with MiXCR, giving one entry per CDR3 protein. The sample includes roughly 150,000 distinct CDR3 sequences, approximately 95% of them seen just once. V dropped 2 bases and J dropped 7 bases, with 6 bases sitting between them. The germline V gene has CDR1 MNHEY and CDR2 SVGAGI. The CDR3 extends over 11 amino acids.

The sequence derives from a human donor with Susac syndrome. The material sequenced was CD8+ T cells from PBMCs. This chain joins TRBV6-5 and TRBJ2-7; D unclear. The CDR3 region is CASSYGDEQYF. DNA of the CDR3: TGTGCCAGCAGTTACGGTGATGAGCAGTACTTC.